This entry lists 28 T cell receptor beta chains sequenced from one sample in a study of blood T cell repertoires in COVID-19 (dated by TCRdb to about 2020). The library came from the immunoSEQ multiplex PCR assay. Drawn from immuneACCESS, this table holds only the in-frame rearrangements with V and J called that TCRdb kept. Clones are partly lost; checked studies trace under half to an unresolved V gene and leave the rest unexplained. The sample records 90,000 to 130,000 clones, over 80% of which are singletons. Just over 4% of the sample belongs to the ten largest clones. Sequenced: peripheral blood. These receptors originate from a woman in her 70s with acute or convalescent COVID-19.

V usage is TRBV19 and J usage is TRBJ1-1, with a weak D call TRBD1 (5 bases). Germline-derived CDR1 and CDR2 are LNHDA and SQIVND (reference sequence). This CDR3 is 15 amino acids long. Between the trimmed V and J ends, which lost 5 bases and 0 bases, there was a span of 13 bases. CDR3 DNA: TGTGCCAGTAGTGCTCGACAGACATTGAACACTGAAGCTTTCTTT. Protein: CASSARQTLNTEAFF.

The chain couples TRBV5-1 to TRBJ2-1, with a tentative D call TRBD2 (5 bases). The CDR3 is 11 residues long. V was trimmed by 4 bases and J by 7 bases, leaving 6 bases between them. Germline loops: CDR1 SGHRS, CDR2 YFSETQ. CDR3 sequence: CASSTGNEQFF. The CDR3 coding sequence is TGCGCCAGCAGCACGGGGAATGAGCAGTTCTTC. The complete variable domain, with remaining parts taken from reference TRBV5-1 and TRBJ2-1, reads KAGVTQTPRYLIKTRGQQVTLSCSPISGHRSVSWYQQTPGQGLQFLFEYFSETQRNKGNFPGRFSGRQFSNSRSEMNVSTLELGDSALYLCASSTGNEQFFGPGTRLTVL.

The J gene is TRBJ1-1, the V gene TRBV6-2 or TRBV6-3; 9 bases are shared with TRBD1. This CDR3 spans 15 amino acids. Germline V gene lookup returns CDR1 MNHEY and CDR2 SVGEGT. V lost 6 bases and J lost 7; bases outside the gene matches: 12. The CDR3 region has the DNA TGTGCCAGCAGCGTCAGACAGGGGGGAGTTGGTGAAGCTTTCTTT. This codes for CASSVRQGGVGEAFF.

The chain carries TRBV9 and TRBJ2-7; TRBD2 matches at 10 bases. The CDR3 is 14 amino acids. CDR1 is SGDLS, CDR2 YYNGEE, per germline. CDR3 sequence: CAREREGPSYEQYF. The DNA for the CDR3 is TGTGCAAGGGAGCGGGAGGGCCCCTCCTACGAGCAGTACTTC.

The genes are TRBV4-3 and TRBJ1-4; D uncertain. The V end was cut by 0 bases, the J end by 5 bases, with 7 bases between. Per the germline V gene, CDR1 is LGHNA and CDR2 is YSLEER. CDR3 length equals 14 residues. Written as DNA, the CDR3 is TGCGCCAGCAGCCAAGACAGGAACAATGAAAAACTGTTTTTT. As protein: CASSQDRNNEKLFF.

This clone showed up just a few times. The chain carries TRBV5-1 and TRBJ2-2; TRBD2 aligns across 9 bases. The CDR3 sequence is 17 residues long. Unmatched junction bases numbered 6, after V lost 2 bases and J lost 1 base. Germline-derived CDR1 and CDR2 are SGHRS and YFSETQ. The CDR3 sequence is CASSFRRGGQNTGELFF. CDR3 sequence (DNA): TGCGCCAGCAGCTTCCGGCGGGGGGGCCAGAACACCGGGGAGCTGTTTTTT.

The chain has TRBV15 and TRBJ1-1; weak D call: TRBD1 (5 bases). Trimming shortened V by 1 base and J by 7 bases, and 7 bases separated the two germline ends. Per the germline V gene, CDR1 is LNHNV and CDR2 is YYDKDF (reference sequence). There are 12 residues in the CDR3. The CDR3, as DNA: TGTGCCACCAGCAGAGTTCAGGGTGAAGCTTTCTTT. Translation: CATSRVQGEAFF. The complete variable domain, with remaining parts taken from reference TRBV15 and TRBJ1-1, reads DAMVIQNPRYQVTQFGKPVTLSCSQTLNHNVMYWYQQKSSQAPKLLFHYYDKDFNNEADTPDNFQSRRPNTSFCFLDIRSPGLGDTAMYLCATSRVQGEAFFGQGTRLTVV.

The chain is built from TRBV30 and TRBJ2-7; the match to TRBD2 covers 7 bases. The CDR3 runs 15 residues. Per germline, CDR1 GTSNPN and CDR2 SVGIG (reference sequence). Trimming took 0 bases from V and 3 from J; bases not matched to a gene: 8. DNA of the CDR3: TGTGCCTGGAGTGTACGGGCTAGCGGTTACTACGAGCAGTACTTC. Amino acids: CAWSVRASGYYEQYF.

The chain carries TRBV4-3 and TRBJ1-1; D ambiguous. Germline V CDR1 and CDR2: LGHNA, YSLEER. The CDR3 has 15 residues. Trimming removed 4 bases at V and 4 bases at J, with 16 bases between. The CDR3 coding sequence is TGCGCCAGCAGCCCCTCCCGTTGGAGGACCACTGAAGCTTTCTTT. Translation: CASSPSRWRTTEAFF.

This chain connects TRBV27 to TRBJ1-6; TRBD1 might be the D (6 bases). Trimming shortened V by 8 bases and J by 0 bases, and 14 bases separated the two germline ends. CDR3 length: 16 amino acids. Per the germline V gene, CDR1 is MNHEY and CDR2 is SMNVEV (reference sequence). The chain's CDR3 is CASGSDRSSYNSPLHF. CDR3 DNA: TGTGCCAGCGGCTCTGACAGGAGCTCCTATAATTCACCCCTCCACTTT.

This rearrangement joins TRBV5-1 to TRBJ1-6; tentatively, D is TRBD1 (5 bases). Germline V gene lookup returns CDR1 SGHRS and CDR2 YFSETQ. Trimming shortened V by 0 bases and J by 0 bases, and 10 bases separated the two germline ends. The CDR3 consists of 17 residues. In DNA form, the CDR3 reads TGCGCCAGCAGCTTGGGACAGTTAAGCTCCTATAATTCACCCCTCCACTTT. Translation: CASSLGQLSSYNSPLHF.

J is TRBJ1-6 and V is TRBV19, with TRBD1 matching over 8 bases. From germline, CDR1 is LNHDA and CDR2 SQIVND (reference sequence). V lost 4 bases and J lost 4; bases outside the gene matches: 9. The CDR3 has 17 residues. In nucleotides, the CDR3 is TGTGCCAGTAGTACCAGGGACAGGAAGACTTATAATTCACCCCTCCACTTT. Protein product: CASSTRDRKTYNSPLHF. Full variable domain (remainder filled in from reference TRBV19 and TRBJ1-6): DGGITQSPKYLFRKEGQNVTLSCEQNLNHDAMYWYRQDPGQGLRLIYYSQIVNDFQKGDIAEGYSVSREKKESFPLTVTSAQKNPTAFYLCASSTRDRKTYNSPLHFGNGTRLTVT.

V and J are TRBV15 and TRBJ1-3; 7 nucleotides line up with TRBD1. The CDR3 extends over 15 amino acids. Germline V gives CDR1 LNHNV, CDR2 YYDKDF (reference sequence). V lost 5 bases to trimming and J lost 0 bases; unmatched junction nucleotides: 4. The CDR3 region is CATSDREHSGNTIYF. In nucleotides, the CDR3 is TGTGCCACCAGCGACAGGGAACACTCTGGAAACACCATATATTTT.

V and J are TRBV18 and TRBJ1-1; D remains unclear. The CDR3 has 13 residues. The germline gives CDR1 KGHSH, CDR2 LQKENI. The V end lost 3 bases, the J end lost 6 bases, and 11 bases lay between the germline ends. The CDR3 DNA follows: TGTGCCAGCTCACCGGGCATGGGTGCTGAAGCTTTCTTT. Its translation is CASSPGMGAEAFF.

This chain connects TRBV21-1 to TRBJ2-7; the tabulated D call, TRBD2, remains unverified against the DNA. TRBV21-1 corresponds to a pseudogene. The CDR3 is made up of 17 amino acids. DNA for the CDR3: TGTGCCAGCAGCAAAGGAACCAGCGGGGCTTTCCTCTACGAGCAGTACGTC. This gives the protein CASSKGTSGAFLYEQYV.

The chain has TRBV5-1 and TRBJ2-7, with 9 bases identical to TRBD1. V was pared by 5 bases and J by 5 bases, with 8 bases of the junction left unmatched. Germline loops: CDR1 SGHRS, CDR2 YFSETQ. The CDR3 spans 14 residues. The CDR3 region has the DNA TGCGCCAGCAGGCCTTTACAGGGGGCCGACGAGCAGTACTTC. Translating gives CASRPLQGADEQYF.

The gene calls are TRBV28 and TRBJ1-2; weak D call: TRBD1 (5 bases). V lost 7 bases, J lost 8 bases, and 23 bases lay in between. CDR1 and CDR2 (germline): MDHEN, SYDVKM. This CDR3 region has 15 residues. DNA of the CDR3: TGTGCCAGCACCGATGTGGGGGGGTGGTTGGAAGGCTACACCTTC. It encodes CASTDVGGWLEGYTF.

The chain couples TRBV25-1 to TRBJ2-3; 9 positions match TRBD1. The V segment lost 4 bases and the J segment 3 bases; nucleotides outside the gene matches: 11. The CDR3 consists of 17 residues. From germline, CDR1 is MGHDK and CDR2 SYGVNS. CDR3 amino acids: CASSASTGQGLTDTQYF. Written as DNA, the CDR3 is TGTGCCAGCAGTGCCAGTACAGGACAGGGGCTGACAGATACGCAGTATTTT.

This chain uses TRBV9 with TRBJ1-5; D is possibly TRBD1 (6 bases). This CDR3 is 15 amino acids long. Germline V lookup: CDR1 SGDLS, CDR2 YYNGEE. Trimming shortened V by 4 bases and J by 6 bases, and 17 bases separated the two germline ends. As DNA, the CDR3 is TGTGCCAGCAGCACCAAGCCCAACAGGGCTCAGCCCCAGCATTTT. Protein product: CASSTKPNRAQPQHF.

This clone has just one count. The chain's CDR3 is CAWEGHGDPYEQYV. In DNA form, the CDR3 reads TGTGCCTGGGAGGGACATGGGGACCCCTACGAGCAGTACGTC. This chain connects TRBV30 to TRBJ2-7; possible D gene TRBD1, 6 bases. CDR3 size: 14 residues. Between the trimmed V and J ends, which lost 5 bases and 2 bases, there was a span of 16 bases. The germline CDR1 and CDR2 sequences are GTSNPN and SVGIG (reference sequence).

The chain combines TRBV7-9 with TRBJ2-3, with 9 positions matching TRBD1. The V segment lost 2 bases and the J segment 1 base; nucleotides outside the gene matches: 4. The CDR3 extends over 16 amino acids. Germline loops: CDR1 SEHNR, CDR2 FQNEAQ (reference sequence). This chain's CDR3 is CASSLSGTGRTDTQYF. CDR3 sequence (DNA): TGTGCCAGCAGCTTAAGTGGGACAGGGCGCACAGATACGCAGTATTTT.

The chain uses TRBV11-2 and TRBJ2-7; possible D gene TRBD1, 6 bases. This CDR3 region has 15 residues. V was trimmed by 2 bases and J by 4 bases, leaving 15 bases between them. The germline CDR1 and CDR2 sequences are SGHAT and FQNNGV. CDR3 amino acids: CASSLKGTSLYEQYV. Here the CDR3 DNA reads TGTGCCAGCAGCTTAAAGGGGACATCTCTTTACGAGCAGTACGTC.

This clone was recorded once. The chain is built from TRBV5-4 and TRBJ1-2, with 7 positions matching TRBD1. The trim removed 4 bases at V and 4 bases at J, leaving 10 bases unmatched. The CDR3 loop spans 15 amino acids. Per the germline V gene, CDR1 is SGHNT and CDR2 is YYREEE (reference sequence). The CDR3 sequence is CASSPPGQSLYGYTF. CDR3 nucleotide sequence: TGTGCCAGCAGCCCTCCGGGACAGTCTCTCTATGGCTACACCTTC.

The chain couples TRBV9 to TRBJ1-2, with D perhaps matching TRBD1 (6 bases). V was pared by 4 bases and J by 5 bases, with 18 bases between. This CDR3 is 15 amino acids long. Germline lookup yields CDR1 SGDLS and CDR2 YYNGEE. The CDR3 sequence is CASSPGVGREYGYTF. In DNA form, the CDR3 reads TGTGCCAGCAGCCCAGGGGTAGGGAGGGAGTATGGCTACACCTTC.

The chain employs TRBV28 and TRBJ2-1, with 8 bases lining up with TRBD2. CDR1 MDHEN and CDR2 SYDVKM come from the germline V gene. V lost 6 bases and J lost 0; bases outside the gene matches: 7. This CDR3 region has 16 residues. In nucleotides, the CDR3 is TGTGCCAGCAGCCCGGCGGCGGGAGGCTCCTACAATGAGCAGTTCTTC. It is translated as CASSPAAGGSYNEQFF.

The table lists this clone with a count of one. V and J are TRBV30 and TRBJ2-2, with 8 nucleotides matching TRBD1. V shed 3 bases and J 2 bases; nucleotides not matched to a gene: 5. The CDR3 extends over 15 amino acids. Germline CDR1 GTSNPN, CDR2 SVGIG (reference sequence). The CDR3 here is CAWRAGQGNTGELFF. In DNA form, the CDR3 reads TGTGCCTGGAGAGCTGGACAGGGCAACACCGGGGAGCTGTTTTTT.

The rearrangement links TRBV2 to TRBJ1-5; no firm D call. V was shortened by 7 bases and J by 6 bases, with 16 bases between the two germline ends. The CDR3 consists of 14 residues. CDR1 and CDR2 (germline): SNHLY, FYNNEI. In nucleotides, the CDR3 is TGTGCCAGCACGGTTTCCCACTCGGGTCAGCCCCAGCATTTT. Translated, it gives CASTVSHSGQPQHF.

J is TRBJ1-6 and V is TRBV4-1; tentatively, D is TRBD1 (6 bases). V was trimmed by 7 bases and J by 7 bases, leaving 14 bases between them. The CDR3 has 14 amino acids. Germline CDR1 MGHRA, CDR2 YSYEKL. The CDR3 DNA reads TGCGCCAGCAAGGGGGGGCTGGGAAATTCACCCCTCCACTTT. Translation gives CASKGGLGNSPLHF.